The 4 T cell receptor beta chains below all came from one sample that was sequenced in a study of cytomegalovirus exposure and HLA in healthy donors. Clones were read by immunoSEQ multiplex PCR, and TCRdb kept only the in-frame ones, dropping some. This sample carries fewer than 350,000 clones, approximately 88% of them seen once, and the ten largest clones take 0.92%. Sequencing was performed on PBMCs. The receptors shown here come from a woman between 18 and 29 years old in good health and CMV-seronegative.

This clone was observed a handful of times. The chain's CDR3 is CASSLGLNSNQPQHF. The DNA for the CDR3 is TGTGCCAGCAGCTTAGGGCTGAATAGCAATCAGCCCCAGCATTTT. V gene TRBV7-8 combines with J gene TRBJ1-5, with unresolved D. Germline V lookup: CDR1 SGHVS, CDR2 FQNEAQ. V was clipped by 1 base and J by 0 bases, with 7 bases between them. CDR3 length: 15 amino acids.

The chain couples TRBV28 to TRBJ2-1; 12 bases align to TRBD2. In germline, CDR1 is MDHEN, CDR2 SYDVKM. The V and J ends lost 2 bases and 7 bases, in that order; junction bases with no gene match: 6. The CDR3 contains 16 residues. In nucleotides, the CDR3 is TGTGCCAGCAGTTTACTCGCGCTAGCGGGAGGGAATGAGCAGTTCTTC. It specifies CASSLLALAGGNEQFF.

V and J are TRBV9 and TRBJ2-1; D not certain. The CDR3 is made up of 12 amino acids. Germline CDR1 SGDLS, CDR2 YYNGEE. Deletions cut 3 bases from V and 13 bases from J, with 14 bases between. Here the CDR3 DNA reads TGTGCCAGCAGCGGGGTTAGCTATTTTCAGTTCTTC. It is translated as CASSGVSYFQFF.

This chain uses TRBV7-2 with TRBJ2-5; D is ambiguous. Germline loops: CDR1 SGHTA, CDR2 FQGNSA. V shed 1 base and J shed 2 bases, with 11 bases lying between them. The CDR3 is 15 residues long. This chain's CDR3 is CASSLGARPQETQYF. The CDR3 nucleotides are TGTGCCAGCAGCTTAGGGGCTCGGCCGCAAGAGACCCAGTACTTC. Drawing the rest from reference TRBV7-2 and TRBJ2-5, the complete variable domain is GAGVSQSPSNKVTEKGKDVELRCDPISGHTALYWYRQSLGQGLEFLIYFQGNSAPDKSGLPSDRFSAERTGGSVSTLTIQRTQQEDSAVYLCASSLGARPQETQYFGPGTRLLVL.